This is a list of T cell receptor beta chains from one sample in a study of T cells expressing NK-cell markers. TCRdb reanalyzed the 5' RACE reads, giving one entry per CDR3 protein sequence and no DNA. Here the sample table reports approximately 440,000 distinct CDR3 sequences. The material sequenced was blood T cells: a sorted CD56 or NKG2C T cell subset, CD4+ or CD8+ T cells, or bulk PBMC T cells (not recorded which). These receptors all come from a woman aged 45-59 years in good health. Both conserved end residues are part of each CDR3.

>TRBJ2-1|11|TRBV4-2
CATSSRNEQFF
>TRBJ2-2|15|TRBV13
CASSLKWRGTGELFF
>TRBJ2-2|15|TRBV7-8
CASSLEPSVTGELFF
>TRBJ2-1|15|TRBV6-2/TRBV6-3
CASSYSSGSLHEQFF
>TRBJ2-2|15|TRBV5-1
CASSPTTSGTGELFF
>TRBJ2-5|13|TRBV19
CATRDRGQETQYF
>TRBJ2-1|18|TRBV6-5
CASSNPTSGRATYNEQFF
>TRBJ2-5|12|TRBV10-3
CAIKGQQETQYF
>TRBJ1-5|15|TRBV4-1
CASSHRQGMDQPQHF
>TRBJ1-1|14|TRBV27
CASSLGALGAEAFF
>TRBJ2-2|16|TRBV14
CASSLGGTVGTGELFF
>TRBJ2-5|15|TRBV6-6
CASSNPTPGRKTQYF
>TRBJ1-3|21|TRBV12-3/TRBV12-4
CASSLTYLWVRDSSSGNTIYF
>TRBJ2-5|15|TRBV27
CASSPVGRETETQYF
>TRBJ2-5|15|TRBV20-1
CSAVGVGETQETQYF
>TRBJ1-5|17|TRBV5-8
CASSLWGRGAPNQPQHF
>TRBJ2-3|13|TRBV20-1
CSASLDRQDTQYF
>TRBJ2-3|15|TRBV25-1
CASSETSVPTDTQYF
>TRBJ2-1|16|TRBV5-5
CASSGEVGRIWDEQFF
>TRBJ1-1|12|TRBV7-6
CASSLRADEAFF
>TRBJ1-5|11|TRBV12-3/TRBV12-4
CPDDINQPQHF
>TRBJ2-2|15|TRBV12-3/TRBV12-4
CASSPPGLAVGELFF
>TRBJ2-3|13|TRBV2
CAVRDSLTGTQYF
>TRBJ2-7|13|TRBV4-1
CASSQVEGVGQYF
>TRBJ2-5|12|TRBV6-2/TRBV6-3
CASSDLPETQYF
>TRBJ2-3|14|TRBV29-1
CSVIQGAGGDTQYF
>TRBJ2-2|17|TRBV28
CASSTYRASENTGELFF
>TRBJ2-1|15|TRBV10-3
CAISETGGAYNEQFF
>TRBJ2-1|13|TRBV6-5
CASSTPGDNEQFF
>TRBJ1-2|14|TRBV4-1
CASSQGQGAPGYTF
>TRBJ1-5|15|TRBV10-3
CAISESGQGGKPQHF
>TRBJ1-3|13|TRBV12-3/TRBV12-4
CASGRGSGNTIYF
>TRBJ2-5|13|TRBV7-9
CASSFVLGQTQYF
>TRBJ2-7|14|TRBV6-5
CASSYSAGTYEQYF
>TRBJ1-3|16|TRBV5-1
CASSIESRTTGNTIYF
>TRBJ2-7|16|TRBV20-1
CSARGHRKISSYEQYF
>TRBJ1-2|12|TRBV5-1
CASSLGQDGYTF
>TRBJ1-5|14|TRBV20-1
CSASRGNSNQPQHF
>TRBJ2-5|14|TRBV29-1
CSAARSSGRETQYF
>TRBJ1-3|15|TRBV19
CASSRWDRGRNTIYF
>TRBJ2-2|14|TRBV11-2
CASSTGPSTGELFF
>TRBJ2-5|15|TRBV4-2
CASSQADETDETQYF
>TRBJ2-3|15|TRBV4-1
CASSRLSGITDTQYF
>TRBJ1-4|15|TRBV20-1
CSAGSRGGTNEKLFF
>TRBJ2-3|13|TRBV2
CASSDDTLGTQYF
>TRBJ1-4|11|TRBV12-3/TRBV12-4
CASKSLEKLFF
>TRBJ2-1|15|TRBV24-1
CATSGTSVPYNEQFF
>TRBJ2-5|15|TRBV20-1
CSASGLLAGEETQYF
>TRBJ2-7|14|TRBV30
CAWRNWREELEQYF
>TRBJ2-5|15|TRBV5-1
CASSSVGGVRETQYF
>TRBJ2-3|15|TRBV20-1
CSARRAGGAADTQYF
>TRBJ2-1|16|TRBV2
CASTTLGKGVGNEQFF
>TRBJ1-6|19|TRBV2
CASSGPRSGQEEWNSPLHF
>TRBJ2-1|15|TRBV6-4
CASSVYRGTYNEQFF
>TRBJ2-1|16|TRBV10-1
CASSGGRGTLRNEQFF
>TRBJ1-2|12|TRBV12-3/TRBV12-4
CASSLPRGAYTF
>TRBJ2-7|13|TRBV5-1
CASSFSLFYEQYF
>TRBJ1-1|11|TRBV7-9
CASISGTEAFF
>TRBJ2-3|23|TRBV29-1
CSVEDLPGTGRRIVQGLTDTQYF
>TRBJ1-5|18|TRBV5-5
CASSLVWGHSQRDQPQHF